This passage covers 25 T cell receptor beta chains from one sample sequenced in a study of blood T cell repertoires in COVID-19. The data were produced by immunoSEQ multiplex PCR, yet TCRdb's version contains in-frame clones alone and is incomplete. The data show 350,000 or so clones, with about 90% seen just once and 5% to 8.5% held by the top ten. The source material was peripheral blood. The receptors stem from a man between 18 and 35 years old with active or convalescent COVID-19.

This rearrangement joins TRBV5-8 to TRBJ2-3, with 9 bases identical to TRBD1. The CDR3 totals 15 residues. Per the germline V gene, CDR1 is SGHTS and CDR2 is YDEGEE. V lost 3 bases to trimming and J lost 3 bases; unmatched junction nucleotides: 5. The CDR3 nucleotides are TGTGCCAGCAGCTCCGGACAGGGGAGGACAGATACGCAGTATTTT. Translating gives CASSSGQGRTDTQYF.

This chain links TRBV7-2 with TRBJ1-6; D is possibly TRBD1 (6 bases). Germline V gene data show CDR1 as SGHTA and CDR2 as FQGNSA. Trimming cost V 4 bases and J 8 bases, with 15 bases left between them. The CDR3 consists of 15 residues. Here the CDR3 reads CASSWGQAGDSPLHF. In DNA form, the CDR3 reads TGTGCCAGCAGCTGGGGGCAGGCAGGGGATTCACCCCTCCACTTT.

This clone was counted only a few times. This chain uses TRBV24-1 with TRBJ1-5, with TRBD1 as a possible D gene (5 bases). V lost 3 bases and J lost 3, with 8 bases in between. The CDR3 runs 14 residues. Germline V gene lookup returns CDR1 KGHDR and CDR2 SFDVKD. The CDR3: CATSDQGNNQPQHF. The CDR3 DNA is TGTGCCACCAGTGATCAGGGTAACAATCAGCCCCAGCATTTT.

V is TRBV20-1 and J is TRBJ2-1; D ambiguous. This CDR3 spans 9 amino acids. Trimming took 0 bases from V and 15 from J, leaving 6 bases between them. The V gene's germline CDR1 is DFQATT and CDR2 SNEGSKA (reference sequence). As DNA, the CDR3 is TGCAGTGCTAGAGATCCGGGGTTCTTC. The encoded protein is CSARDPGFF.

This chain joins TRBV11-2 and TRBJ2-7; no definite D call. The CDR3 extends over 14 amino acids. Germline loops: CDR1 SGHAT, CDR2 FQNNGV. The V end lost 1 base, the J end lost 4 bases, and 11 bases lay between the germline ends. The CDR3 spells CASSLVQFAYEQYF. The CDR3 DNA is TGTGCCAGCAGCTTAGTACAGTTTGCTTACGAGCAGTACTTC.

This sequence joins TRBV23-1 and TRBJ1-6; 7 positions agree with TRBD1. TRBV23-1 is an open reading frame, and its role is uncertain. The CDR3 is 15 amino acids. Unmatched junction bases numbered 5, after V lost 2 bases and J lost 7 bases. The CDR3 DNA reads TGCGCCAGCAGTCAACCGGGACAGAAAAATTCACCCCTCCACTTT. Translation gives CASSQPGQKNSPLHF.

The chain links TRBV6-5 to TRBJ1-2; the match to TRBD1 covers 7 bases. Germline assignment: CDR1 MNHEY and CDR2 SVGAGI. V was clipped by 2 bases and J by 1 base; unmatched bases: 4. This CDR3 is 15 amino acids long. CDR3 sequence (DNA): TGTGCCAGCAGTTACACTACAGGGGTTAACTATGGCTACACCTTC. As protein: CASSYTTGVNYGYTF.

This clone was counted a few times. The chain links TRBV11-1 to TRBJ2-2, with D perhaps matching TRBD2 (7 bases). CDR3 size: 15 residues. V lost 2 bases and J lost 6, with 13 bases in between. Per germline, CDR1 SGHAT and CDR2 FQDESV (reference sequence). The CDR3 DNA reads as TGTGCCAGCAGCTTATCACGGGGGGCGGCCGGGGAGCTGTTTTTT. Its protein product is CASSLSRGAAGELFF.

The rearrangement joins TRBV23-1 to TRBJ1-4; TRBD1 might be the D (6 bases). TRBV23-1 is flagged as an ORF with uncertain function. The CDR3 spans 17 residues. Trimming shortened V by 3 bases and J by 8 bases, and 22 bases separated the two germline ends. The CDR3 DNA is TGCGCCAGCAGTCAGTCCCTTGAGGCGGGGGCGCGGGAAAAACTGTTTTTT. It codes for CASSQSLEAGAREKLFF.

J is TRBJ1-1 and V is TRBV7-3; the match to TRBD1 covers 7 bases. Germline trimming cut 5 bases from V and 12 bases from J; bases unmatched to any gene: 9. Per germline, CDR1 SGHTA and CDR2 FQGTGA. The CDR3 spans 12 residues. The CDR3 reads CASSADRVRTFF. CDR3 sequence (DNA): TGTGCCAGCAGCGCCGACAGGGTGAGAACTTTCTTT.

The chain carries TRBV27 and TRBJ2-5; unclear D gene. Deletions cut 5 bases from V and 5 bases from J, with 15 bases between. The CDR3 is made up of 14 amino acids. Looked up from germline, CDR1 is MNHEY and CDR2 is SMNVEV (reference sequence). CDR3: CASSPPGSIETQYF. The CDR3 bases are TGTGCCAGCAGTCCTCCCGGTAGTATCGAGACCCAGTACTTC.

V usage is TRBV11-2 and J usage is TRBJ1-4, with 11 bases lining up with TRBD1. V was clipped by 1 base and J by 7 bases; unmatched bases: 2. CDR1 is SGHAT, CDR2 FQNNGV, per germline. The CDR3 is 15 residues long. The CDR3 is CASSLAGTGGEKLFF. CDR3 nucleotides: TGTGCCAGCAGCTTAGCCGGGACAGGGGGTGAAAAACTGTTTTTT. The full variable domain, with the rest looked up from reference TRBV11-2 and TRBJ1-4, is EAGVAQSPRYKIIEKRQSVAFWCNPISGHATLYWYQQILGQGPKLLIQFQNNGVVDDSQLPKDRFSAERLKGVDSTLKIQPAKLEDSAVYLCASSLAGTGGEKLFFGSGTQLSVL.

The chain has TRBV11-2 and TRBJ1-1; D perhaps matches TRBD1 (6 bases). Germline V gene sequence: CDR1 SGHAT, CDR2 FQNNGV. CDR3 length: 14 residues. V was shortened by 4 bases and J by 5 bases, with 14 bases between the two germline ends. The CDR3 is CASSSVRGWTEAFF. In DNA, the CDR3 is TGTGCCAGCAGCTCTGTCAGGGGATGGACTGAAGCTTTCTTT.

Turning to this clone: Other DNA sequences in this specimen translate into the identical CDR3. The J gene is TRBJ2-7, the V gene TRBV3-1 (or the pseudogene TRBV3-2), with D unclear. From germline, CDR1 is LGHDT and CDR2 YNNKEL (reference sequence). The CDR3 contains 12 residues. Trimming removed 1 base at V and 3 bases at J, with 4 bases between. The CDR3 DNA reads TGTGCCAGCAGCCAAGCGCGCTACGAGCAGTACTTC. As protein: CASSQARYEQYF.

The chain joins TRBV3-1 (or the pseudogene TRBV3-2) to TRBJ1-2; 7 bases line up with TRBD1. CDR1 is LGHDT and CDR2 is YNNKEL in the germline V gene (reference sequence). Trimming removed 1 base from V and 4 bases from J; junction bases left unmatched: 3. The CDR3 has 14 amino acids. The CDR3, as DNA: TGTGCCAGCAGCCAAGCCGGGACAGTCTATGGCTACACCTTC. Protein: CASSQAGTVYGYTF.

V usage is TRBV19 and J usage is TRBJ1-2; D ambiguous. The CDR3 covers 10 residues. Germline assignment: CDR1 LNHDA and CDR2 SQIVND (reference sequence). CDR3 in DNA: TGTGTCTACAGACCCTATGGCTACACCTTC. Protein: CVYRPYGYTF.

The rearrangement uses TRBV18 and TRBJ2-7; 11 nucleotides agree with TRBD2. V was pared by 6 bases and J by 4 bases, with 11 bases of the junction left unmatched. Germline CDR1 reads KGHSH; CDR2 reads LQKENI. The CDR3 is made up of 16 amino acids. CDR3 in DNA: TGTGCCAGCTCCCGATGGGGACTAGCGGACACTTACGAGCAGTACTTC. Its translation is CASSRWGLADTYEQYF. The whole variable domain, filled in from reference TRBV18 and TRBJ2-7, reads NAGVMQNPRHLVRRRGQEARLRCSPMKGHSHVYWYRQLPEEGLKFMVYLQKENIIDESGMPKERFSAEFPKEGPSILRIQQVVRGDSAAYFCASSRWGLADTYEQYFGPGTRLTVT.

The chain employs TRBV7-9 and TRBJ1-2; tentative D call: TRBD1 (6 bases). Trimming took off 5 bases at V and 1 base at J, with 11 bases between the two ends. The CDR3 is made up of 14 amino acids. Germline V lookup: CDR1 SEHNR, CDR2 FQNEAQ (reference sequence). The CDR3 DNA is TGTGCCAGCAGCCGCGGACAGAGTAACTATGGCTACACCTTC. Protein: CASSRGQSNYGYTF. The full variable domain, its missing parts supplied by reference TRBV7-9 and TRBJ1-2, is DTGVSQNPRHKITKRGQNVTFRCDPISEHNRLYWYRQTLGQGPEFLTYFQNEAQLEKSRLLSDRFSAERPKGSFSTLEIQRTEQGDSAMYLCASSRGQSNYGYTFGSGTRLTVV.

V is TRBV7-2 and J is TRBJ2-1, with D possibly matching TRBD2 (5 bases). The CDR3 spans 13 residues. V was clipped by 1 base and J by 12 bases, with 13 bases between them. Germline V gives CDR1 SGHTA, CDR2 FQGNSA. CDR3: CASSLERESPQFF. Here the CDR3 DNA reads TGTGCCAGCAGCTTAGAAAGGGAGTCGCCGCAGTTCTTC.

The chain recombines TRBV5-6 with TRBJ2-2, with 7 bases aligning to TRBD2. V was clipped by 0 bases and J by 0 bases; unmatched bases: 8. The length of the CDR3 is 18 residues. Germline values: CDR1 SGHDT, CDR2 YYEEEE. CDR3 in amino acids: CASSLAPRDYANTGELFF. The CDR3 DNA reads as TGTGCCAGCAGCTTGGCCCCCCGGGACTATGCGAACACCGGGGAGCTGTTTTTT.

The chain has TRBV28 and TRBJ2-3; 7 bases fit TRBD1. Trimming cost V 7 bases and J 4 bases; bases outside gene matches: 8. The CDR3 contains 14 residues. Germline assignment: CDR1 MDHEN and CDR2 SYDVKM. As DNA, the CDR3 is TGTGCCAGCACCCGACAGGGATCTCCAGATACGCAGTATTTT. Protein: CASTRQGSPDTQYF.

The chain combines TRBV27 with TRBJ1-5, with no clear D. CDR3 length: 13 amino acids. The V gene's germline CDR1 is MNHEY and CDR2 SMNVEV (reference sequence). Trimming left V 5 bases short and J 6 bases short, with 11 bases between. The CDR3 region has the DNA TGTGCCAGCAGTGACGACTCTCGTCAGCCCCAGCATTTT. Its protein product is CASSDDSRQPQHF.

The chain has TRBV19 and TRBJ2-7; TRBD1 aligns across 10 bases. Germline CDR1 is LNHDA and CDR2 is SQIVND (reference sequence). The CDR3 is 13 amino acids. V was pared by 9 bases and J by 9 bases, with 11 bases of the junction left unmatched. CDR3 in DNA: TGTGCCAGCGGGACAGGGGATTACCCTTGGCAGTACTTC. Amino acids: CASGTGDYPWQYF.

This sequence joins TRBV7-9 and TRBJ2-3; D uncertain. The CDR3 contains 14 residues. V was shortened by 9 bases and J by 5 bases, with 18 bases between the two germline ends. Germline V gene sequence: CDR1 SEHNR, CDR2 FQNEAQ (reference sequence). The CDR3 region has the DNA TGTGCCAGTCGACTGGGTCTTTCGGGAGATACGCAGTATTTT. Translating it yields CASRLGLSGDTQYF.

With regard to this clone: The same CDR3 also results from other DNA sequences found in this sample. V and J are TRBV29-1 and TRBJ1-1; TRBD1 matches 9 bases. Losses at the gene ends were 6 bases for V and 1 base for J; bases not matched to a gene: 3. The germline V gene encodes CDR1 SQVTM and CDR2 ANQGSEA. This CDR3 spans 13 amino acids. CDR3 bases: TGCAGCGTGCCGGGACAGGGGAACACTGAAGCTTTCTTT. Its translation is CSVPGQGNTEAFF.